The 5 T cell receptor beta chains listed next were all sequenced from one sample in a study of blood T cell repertoires in COVID-19. Profiled with immunoSEQ multiplex PCR; TCRdb holds only in-frame clones, not every one. The sample lists under 350,000 clones, 80% to 90% occurring once. The sample taken for sequencing was peripheral blood. These TCRs come from a woman aged 50 to 60 who had recovered from COVID-19.

The chain uses TRBV10-2 and TRBJ1-4; D is uncertain. The CDR3 length is 14 residues. V lost 2 bases, J lost 4 bases, and 8 bases lay in between. Germline V gene lookup returns CDR1 WSHSY and CDR2 SAAADI. This chain's CDR3 is CASSEAQYNEKLFF. For the CDR3, the DNA is TGCGCCAGCAGTGAGGCCCAGTATAATGAAAAACTGTTTTTT.

The chain joins TRBV5-6 to TRBJ2-2; perhaps TRBD1 as D (5 bases). V was cut by 5 bases and J by 3 bases, with 14 bases left in between. CDR1 and CDR2 from the germline V gene are SGHDT and YYEEEE. The CDR3 totals 15 residues. The CDR3 nucleotides are TGTGCCAGCAGTTCTTCCGACAGATACACCGGGGAGCTGTTTTTT. This sequence encodes CASSSSDRYTGELFF.

The chain carries TRBV5-5 and TRBJ2-7, with TRBD2 matching over 8 bases. V dropped 4 bases and J dropped 4; count of bases not matched to a gene: 4. This CDR3 comprises 13 residues. Germline V CDR1 and CDR2: SGHKS, YYEKEE (reference sequence). Written as DNA, the CDR3 is TGTGCCAGCAGCCAATCGGGGGGGTACGAGCAGTACTTC. It encodes CASSQSGGYEQYF.

The chain uses TRBV29-1 and TRBJ1-2, with 10 bases matching TRBD1. CDR1 and CDR2 (germline): SQVTM, ANQGSEA. The CDR3 extends over 14 amino acids. V shed 4 bases, J shed 3 bases, and the junction held 5 bases outside the gene matches. DNA of the CDR3: TGCAGCGTTGGCTGGACAGGGGGGGACTATGGCTACACCTTC. Translation: CSVGWTGGDYGYTF.

The rearrangement uses TRBV12-3 or TRBV12-4 and TRBJ2-7, with D possibly matching TRBD1 (5 bases). This CDR3 is built from 11 residues. V lost 6 bases and J lost 5, with 8 bases in between. CDR3 loop: CASSLRDEQYF. CDR3 DNA sequence: TGTGCCAGCAGCCTCAGGGACGAGCAGTACTTC.